The 32 T cell receptor beta chains in this list originate from one sample, sequenced in a study of cytomegalovirus exposure and HLA in healthy donors. The primer mix had 60 Vbeta and 13 Jbeta primers. TCRdb's table, derived via immunoSEQ multiplex PCR, lists solely in-frame clones and lacks some. Of over 150,000 clones in the sample, roughly two thirds are singletons; the top ten hold 2.5% to 3%. Sequencing was done on a sample of PBMCs. The receptor set was obtained from a woman in her thirties in good health and CMV-seronegative.

The chain couples TRBV29-1 to TRBJ2-5; D is possibly TRBD1 (6 bases). From germline, CDR1 is SQVTM and CDR2 ANQGSEA. The CDR3 has 12 amino acids. The germline V and J ends were trimmed by 3 bases and 5 bases, with 10 bases remaining between them. The CDR3 sequence: CSVDTGMETQYF. The CDR3 nucleotides are TGCAGCGTTGATACAGGGATGGAGACCCAGTACTTC.

This clone was counted a single time. This chain uses TRBV11-3 with TRBJ1-5; the match to TRBD1 covers 10 bases. CDR3 length: 15 amino acids. Trimming removed 6 bases from V and 1 base from J; junction bases left unmatched: 3. CDR1 SGHNT and CDR2 YENEEA come from the germline V gene. CDR3 residues: CASSLDRGSNQPQHF. The CDR3 DNA reads TGTGCCAGCAGTCTGGACAGGGGGAGCAATCAGCCCCAGCATTTT.

This chain uses TRBV9 with TRBJ2-1; weak D call: TRBD1 (6 bases). CDR1 and CDR2 from the germline V gene are SGDLS and YYNGEE. This CDR3 is built from 13 residues. V shed 0 bases and J shed 15 bases, with 16 bases lying between them. For the CDR3, the DNA is TGTGCCAGCAGCGTAGCTAACCGGGACACTTTGTTCTTC. It translates to CASSVANRDTLFF.

Many counts were recorded for this clone. The chain recombines TRBV30 with TRBJ2-7; 13 bases agree with TRBD2. The germline V gene has CDR1 GTSNPN and CDR2 SVGIG (reference sequence). This CDR3 region has 14 residues. Trimming at V came to 5 bases and at J to 4 bases, leaving 5 bases not matched to a gene. CDR3 in amino acids: CAWDGLAGVYEQYF. The CDR3 DNA is TGTGCCTGGGATGGACTAGCGGGAGTTTACGAGCAGTACTTC.

V is TRBV6-1 and J is TRBJ1-6; 7 nucleotides match TRBD1. Per germline, CDR1 MNHNS and CDR2 SASEGT. The CDR3 is 14 residues long. Trimming took 4 bases from V and 9 from J; bases not matched to a gene: 6. The CDR3: CASSVTGDGSPLHF. The CDR3 DNA sequence: TGTGCCAGCAGTGTTACAGGGGACGGTTCACCCCTCCACTTT.

Worth noting for this clone: A junction end diverges from the germline sequence, so it may reflect a read error. The chain joins TRBV5-1 to TRBJ1-1; D is undetermined. From germline, CDR1 is SGHRS and CDR2 YFSETQ. CDR3 length: 11 amino acids. This CDR3 is CASSLEELRIF. The CDR3 DNA is TGCGCCAGCAGCTTGGAGGAGCTGAGAATCTTT.

CDR3 loop: CASSSRGGSTGELFF. The CDR3 DNA reads TGCGCCAGCAGCTCGCGGGGGGGCAGCACCGGGGAGCTGTTTTTT. The chain carries TRBV5-1 and TRBJ2-2; 9 bases are shared with TRBD2. This CDR3 region has 15 residues. CDR1 is SGHRS and CDR2 is YFSETQ in the germline V gene. Germline trimming cut 3 bases from V and 4 bases from J; bases unmatched to any gene: 4.

This sequence joins TRBV19 and TRBJ1-1; TRBD1 matches 7 bases. The junction had 7 bases not matched to a gene; V was cut back by 4 bases and J by 5 bases. Per the germline V gene, CDR1 is LNHDA and CDR2 is SQIVND (reference sequence). This CDR3 has 14 residues. CDR3 sequence (DNA): TGTGCCAGTAGTAAAAGGACAGGTTTAACTGAAGCTTTCTTT. As protein: CASSKRTGLTEAFF.

This chain links TRBV2 with TRBJ2-4; maybe TRBD1 (6 bases). V was pared by 8 bases and J by 2 bases, with 16 bases between. The CDR3 extends over 15 amino acids. Per the germline V gene, CDR1 is SNHLY and CDR2 is FYNNEI. CDR3 sequence (DNA): TGTGCCAGCGGCCGTGGACAGAGCCCCAAAAACATTCAGTACTTC. Its translation: CASGRGQSPKNIQYF.

V is TRBV7-9 and J is TRBJ1-1; no clear D gene. V lost 5 bases, J lost 3 bases, and 10 bases lay in between. Germline loops: CDR1 SEHNR, CDR2 FQNEAQ (reference sequence). This CDR3 has 13 amino acids. The CDR3 sequence is CASSPSGDTEAFF. Here the CDR3 DNA reads TGTGCCAGCAGCCCCTCAGGCGACACTGAAGCTTTCTTT.

This clone has a handful of counts. CDR3 DNA: TGTGCCAGCAGTTTCATTGGCGGGGAGTCACTCGAGCAGTACTTC. This gives the protein CASSFIGGESLEQYF. The V and J genes are TRBV28 and TRBJ2-7; TRBD2 might be the D (6 bases). The ends were cut back, 3 bases at V and 6 bases at J, with 18 bases in the middle. Germline V gene data show CDR1 as MDHEN and CDR2 as SYDVKM. The length of the CDR3 is 15 residues.

V and J are TRBV9 and TRBJ1-5; possibly TRBD1 for D (6 bases). Germline CDR1 and CDR2: SGDLS and YYNGEE. CDR3 length equals 13 residues. Trimming removed 3 bases at V and 4 bases at J, with 8 bases between. The CDR3 bases are TGTGCCAGCAGCGCTACAGGGAATCAGCCCCAGCATTTT. Translated: CASSATGNQPQHF. The entire variable domain, with the rest obtained from reference TRBV9 and TRBJ1-5, is as follows: DSGVTQTPKHLITATGQRVTLRCSPRSGDLSVYWYQQSLDQGLQFLIQYYNGEERAKGNILERFSAQQFPDLHSELNLSSLELGDSALYFCASSATGNQPQHFGDGTRLSIL.

The genes are TRBV18 and TRBJ2-7; 10 bases map to TRBD2. CDR1 is KGHSH, CDR2 LQKENI, per germline. The CDR3 covers 15 residues. J was trimmed by 3 bases and V by 6 bases; bases with no gene match: 8. The CDR3 region has the DNA TGTGCCAGCTCTCCGGGAGAGCGGGAGGGCTACGAGCAGTACTTC. Amino acid sequence: CASSPGEREGYEQYF.

The chain combines TRBV7-2 with TRBJ2-7, with 7 bases lining up with TRBD2. This CDR3 spans 15 amino acids. The trim removed 1 base at V and 3 bases at J, leaving 6 bases unmatched. CDR1 is SGHTA and CDR2 is FQGNSA in the germline V gene. The CDR3 DNA reads TGTGCCAGCAGCTTAGTGGGGGGGAAGATCTACGAGCAGTACTTC. The encoded protein is CASSLVGGKIYEQYF. Complete variable domain (other parts from reference TRBV7-2 and TRBJ2-7): GAGVSQSPSNKVTEKGKDVELRCDPISGHTALYWYRQSLGQGLEFLIYFQGNSAPDKSGLPSDRFSAERTGGSVSTLTIQRTQQEDSAVYLCASSLVGGKIYEQYFGPGTRLTVT.

For the CDR3, the DNA is TGTGCCAGCTCTCTTGACAGAGCCGACAATCAGCCCCAGCATTTT. Residues: CASSLDRADNQPQHF. This rearrangement joins TRBV18 to TRBJ1-5; the D gene is possibly TRBD1 (5 bases). The CDR3 loop spans 15 amino acids. Trimming cost V 6 bases and J 3 bases, with 15 bases left between them. Germline V lookup: CDR1 KGHSH, CDR2 LQKENI.

This clone appeared a few times. This chain uses TRBV25-1 with TRBJ2-3; TRBD2 aligns across 13 bases. V shed 4 bases, J shed 2 bases, and the junction held 3 bases outside the gene matches. Germline V gene lookup returns CDR1 MGHDK and CDR2 SYGVNS. CDR3 size: 16 residues. The CDR3 sequence is CASSAGTSGATDTQYF. CDR3 coding DNA: TGTGCCAGCAGTGCCGGGACTAGCGGGGCCACAGATACGCAGTATTTT.

The chain employs TRBV5-6 and TRBJ2-1; the D is unclear. The V gene's germline CDR1 is SGHDT and CDR2 YYEEEE. This CDR3 has 14 amino acids. Trimming removed 7 bases from V and 2 bases from J, with 13 bases in between. CDR3 DNA sequence: TGTGCCAGCCGAGGCGAGGCAACCTACAATGAGCAGTTCTTC. Encoded protein: CASRGEATYNEQFF.

The V gene is TRBV7-2, the J gene TRBJ2-7, with 8 bases that match TRBD2. The germline V gene has CDR1 SGHTA and CDR2 FQGNSA. This CDR3 spans 15 amino acids. V trimming: 4 bases; J trimming: 7 bases; junction bases outside the gene matches: 12. The CDR3 here is CASSSRGREGYEQYF. As DNA, the CDR3 is TGTGCCAGCAGCTCCAGGGGCCGGGAGGGGTATGAGCAGTACTTC.

The V gene is TRBV2, the J gene TRBJ2-5; D ambiguous. CDR1 is SNHLY and CDR2 is FYNNEI in the germline V gene. The CDR3 covers 13 residues. The V and J ends lost 3 bases and 0 bases respectively, with 5 bases between them. The CDR3 region is CASSEEYQETQYF. CDR3 sequence (DNA): TGTGCCAGCAGTGAGGAGTACCAAGAGACCCAGTACTTC.

The chain is built from TRBV7-2 and TRBJ1-2; D is unclear. CDR1 and CDR2 from the germline V gene are SGHTA and FQGNSA. Trimming took off 2 bases at V and 5 bases at J, with 6 bases between the two ends. The CDR3 runs 12 residues. CDR3 amino acids: CASSLRTYGYTF. The CDR3 DNA is TGTGCCAGCAGCTTACGTACTTATGGCTACACCTTC.

The chain recombines TRBV29-1 with TRBJ1-4, with no clear D. The CDR3 length is 14 residues. CDR1 SQVTM and CDR2 ANQGSEA come from the germline V gene. V lost 5 bases to trimming and J lost 0 bases, with 10 bases between them. The chain's CDR3 is CSVQGRATNEKLFF. In DNA form, the CDR3 reads TGCAGCGTTCAAGGTCGAGCAACTAATGAAAAACTGTTTTTT.

This clone was recorded a few times. The gene calls are TRBV2 and TRBJ2-3, with 8 bases aligning to TRBD2. With V trimmed by 4 bases and J by 2 bases, 5 bases remained unmatched. The CDR3 is 15 amino acids. Germline loops: CDR1 SNHLY, CDR2 FYNNEI. Here the CDR3 reads CASSVGRGDTDTQYF. The CDR3 DNA is TGTGCCAGCAGTGTAGGGCGGGGGGACACAGATACGCAGTATTTT.

CDR3 nucleotides: TGCGCCAGCAGTGATTTGGTCGGGAATGAGCAGTTCTTC. Amino acids: CASSDLVGNEQFF. The rearrangement joins TRBV10-1 to TRBJ2-1; D remains unclear. This CDR3 contains 13 residues. In germline, CDR1 is WNHNN, CDR2 SYGVQD (reference sequence). V was pared by 3 bases and J by 7 bases, with 10 bases between.

The chain couples TRBV28 to TRBJ1-2; 7 bases are a match to TRBD1. Germline loops: CDR1 MDHEN, CDR2 SYDVKM. This CDR3 spans 15 amino acids. With 2 bases clipped from V and 6 bases from J, the junction kept 9 bases outside the gene matches. CDR3 in DNA: TGTGCCAGCAGTTTACCCAACAGGGGAGTCAATGGCTACACCTTC. Protein sequence: CASSLPNRGVNGYTF.

V is TRBV5-6 and J is TRBJ1-6, with TRBD1 as a possible D gene (5 bases). CDR1 SGHDT and CDR2 YYEEEE come from the germline V gene. V was pared by 1 base and J by 6 bases, with 8 bases between. This CDR3 spans 14 amino acids. The CDR3 sequence: CASSLRGINSPLHF. DNA for the CDR3: TGTGCCAGCAGCTTGAGGGGAATTAATTCACCCCTCCACTTT.

A few counts support this clone. The V gene is TRBV14, the J gene TRBJ2-4; 9 nucleotides align to TRBD1. This CDR3 is built from 13 residues. Germline values: CDR1 SGHDN, CDR2 FVKESK. The junction had 3 bases not matched to a gene; V was cut back by 5 bases and J by 7 bases. DNA for the CDR3: TGTGCCAGCAGCACGGGACAGGGTAACATTCAGTACTTC. Residues: CASSTGQGNIQYF. Using reference TRBV14 and TRBJ2-4 for the parts outside the CDR3, the full variable domain is EAGVTQFPSHSVIEKGQTVTLRCDPISGHDNLYWYRRVMGKEIKFLLHFVKESKQDESGMPNNRFLAERTGGTYSTLKVQPAELEDSGVYFCASSTGQGNIQYFGAGTRLSVL.

The chain recombines TRBV27 with TRBJ1-4; the D gene is possibly TRBD1 (5 bases). The V gene's germline CDR1 is MNHEY and CDR2 SMNVEV (reference sequence). The ends were cut back, 6 bases at V and 6 bases at J, with 14 bases in the middle. CDR3 length: 14 amino acids. CDR3 sequence: CASSPWGEDEKLFF. The CDR3 DNA sequence: TGTGCCAGCAGCCCCTGGGGGGAGGATGAAAAACTGTTTTTT. The full variable domain, its missing parts supplied by reference TRBV27 and TRBJ1-4, is EAQVTQNPRYLITVTGKKLTVTCSQNMNHEYMSWYRQDPGLGLRQIYYSMNVEVTDKGDVPEGYKVSRKEKRNFPLILESPSPNQTSLYFCASSPWGEDEKLFFGSGTQLSVL.

This clone was observed a handful of times. The chain carries TRBV7-9 and TRBJ1-4; unclear D gene. The germline CDR1 and CDR2 sequences are SEHNR and FQNEAQ (reference sequence). The CDR3 extends over 13 amino acids. V lost 0 bases and J 6 bases, leaving 5 bases between the germline ends. CDR3 protein: CASSLASDEKLFF. CDR3 DNA: TGTGCCAGCAGCTTAGCTTCCGATGAAAAACTGTTTTTT.

The chain employs TRBV6-6 and TRBJ2-6; weak D call: TRBD1 (5 bases). Per the germline V gene, CDR1 is MNHNY and CDR2 is SVGAGI (reference sequence). This CDR3 has 15 amino acids. The V gene lost 4 bases and the J gene lost 2 bases, with 9 bases spanning the gap. For the CDR3, the DNA is TGTGCCAGCAGTTTACAACAGGCTGGGGCCAACGTCCTGACTTTC. Translating gives CASSLQQAGANVLTF.

The genes are TRBV28 and TRBJ2-5; maybe TRBD1 (5 bases). The CDR3 runs 11 residues. Germline CDR1 and CDR2: MDHEN and SYDVKM. In nucleotides, the CDR3 is TGTGACCTGGACAAGACGGCAGAGCAGTACTTC. This gives the protein CDLDKTAEQYF.

J is TRBJ2-1 and V is TRBV5-1; 10 bases align to TRBD2. CDR1 and CDR2 (germline): SGHRS, YFSETQ. CDR3 length equals 15 residues. Trimming removed 3 bases from V and 3 bases from J; junction bases left unmatched: 3. The CDR3: CASSSGTSDYNEQFF. CDR3 nucleotide sequence: TGCGCCAGCAGCTCAGGGACTAGCGACTACAATGAGCAGTTCTTC.

The J gene is TRBJ2-5, the V gene TRBV6-6; D might be TRBD1 (6 bases). Germline V CDR1 and CDR2: MNHNY, SVGAGI (reference sequence). The CDR3 covers 14 residues. The V end lost 2 bases, the J end lost 4 bases, and 11 bases lay between the germline ends. CDR3 in DNA: TGTGCCAGCAGTTACACCCGGGACACAGAGACCCAGTACTTC. Encoded protein: CASSYTRDTETQYF.